Listed here are 3 T cell receptor beta chains from one sample, sequenced in a study of control samples from healthy donors and cancer patients. The table came from immunoSEQ multiplex PCR; TCRdb's copy has only in-frame clones and leaves some out. The sample has fewer than 110,000 clones, 80% to 90% seen once. The specimen was blood. These receptors were collected from a man aged 25-45 years in good health.

This chain connects TRBV4-2 to TRBJ1-2, with D maybe TRBD1 (5 bases). Germline lookup yields CDR1 LGHNA and CDR2 YNFKEQ. This CDR3 has 15 residues. The germline V and J ends were trimmed by 0 bases and 3 bases, with 11 bases remaining between them. This CDR3 reads CASSQDDRAYYGYTF. For the CDR3, the DNA is TGTGCCAGCAGCCAAGATGACAGAGCCTACTATGGCTACACCTTC.

The chain couples TRBV19 to TRBJ1-1; no clear D. V lost 7 bases and J lost 9, with 12 bases in between. CDR3 length equals 11 residues. The germline CDR1 and CDR2 sequences are LNHDA and SQIVND (reference sequence). In nucleotides, the CDR3 is TGTGCCAGTACCCTGGGCAGTCAAGCTTTCTTT. Translated, it gives CASTLGSQAFF.

V and J are TRBV6-2 or TRBV6-3 and TRBJ1-2; TRBD1 is a possible D gene (6 bases). Trimming shortened V by 3 bases and J by 8 bases, and 13 bases separated the two germline ends. Germline V gives CDR1 MNHEY, CDR2 SVGEGT. The CDR3 is 13 amino acids. CDR3 protein: CASSYGRQGGYTF. The CDR3 bases are TGTGCCAGCAGTTATGGCCGGCAGGGGGGCTACACCTTC.